This T cell receptor (beta chain) comes out of a study of shared clonotypes between healthy human individuals. Overall study results and limits: Sampling covered nothing but blood. Tissue TCR repertoires likely differ from those found in blood. Relative to memory subsets, naive subsets generally showed larger estimated richness.

Naive CD8 isolation took CD45RO-negative cells positively selected for CCR7 and excluded terminally differentiated effector memory CD45RA+ cells. This clone was detected only once. The antigen remains undetermined. Using immunoSEQ multiplex PCR, the repertoire was profiled, and TCRdb retains in-frame clones only, with some absent. The sample lists 560,000 or so clones, around 96% occurring once. The specimen sequenced was naive CD8+ T cells sorted from blood. The sequence was obtained from a woman aged 25 to 39 in good health.

This CDR3 reads CASSTPRAGVSYNEQFF. CDR3 nucleotides: TGTGCCAGCAGTACCCCTCGGGCGGGAGTATCCTACAATGAGCAGTTCTTC. The chain recombines TRBV28 with TRBJ2-1; 7 bases map to TRBD2. This CDR3 has 17 amino acids. Trimming at V came to 5 bases and at J to 1 base, leaving 11 bases not matched to a gene. The germline CDR1 and CDR2 sequences are MDHEN and SYDVKM.